The sample holds a few counts of the clone carrying this T cell receptor (beta chain). Its matching antigen is unknown. This sample is part of a study of response to subunit inactivated influenza vaccine. Study-level findings and limits: The authors suggested that every seasonal influenza vaccination recruits few new T cells.

Trimming removed 6 bases at V and 0 bases at J, with 15 bases between. This CDR3 region has 16 residues. Germline V gene sequence: CDR1 KGHSH, CDR2 LQKENI. One entry per CDR3 protein, called by TCRdb with MiXCR from the RT-PCR reads. The sample has 610,000 or so distinct CDR3 sequences; 12% to 15% are singletons. The source of this sequence is a man in his fifties who received an inactivated influenza vaccine. This chain links TRBV18 with TRBJ2-1; no clear D gene. The starting material was PBMCs from blood, obtained approximately 13 days after vaccination. CDR3 in amino acids: CASSQRPASSYNEQFF. The CDR3 DNA reads as TGTGCCAGCTCCCAACGACCCGCGAGCTCCTACAATGAGCAGTTCTTC.